These T cell receptor beta chains were read from a single sample in a study of T-cell memory formation after mild COVID-19. Via MiXCR, TCRdb re-called the 5' RACE reads, giving one row per CDR3 protein. The sample holds some 57,000 distinct CDR3 sequences; roughly an eighth are singletons and the top ten take approximately 24%. Sequenced material: PBMCs or a T cell subset sorted from them (not recorded which). These receptors were collected from a man aged 18 to 29 who had mild COVID-19 (a few samples of this study predate the infection). Cell type and time point are not known. Each CDR3 is given with its conserved first and last residue. A D gene is named only where the DNA matches it firmly. Expanded clones get a size class; other rows say once, few or many, or leave the size out.

few	15	TRBV6-4	TRBJ2-3	TRBD2	TGTGCCAGCAGCACCATAGCGGGGGGGACAGATACGCAGTATTTT	CASSTIAGGTDTQYF
many	12	TRBV20-1	TRBJ2-7	NA	TGCAGTGCCGTACCCCACAGGCTCGAGCAGTACTTC	CSAVPHRLEQYF
NA	14	TRBV4-1	TRBJ1-2	NA	TGCGCCAGCAGCCAAGAGGGGGCGGGCTATGGCTACACCTTC	CASSQEGAGYGYTF
few	14	TRBV10-2	TRBJ2-3	TRBD2	TGCGCCAGTAAAGAGCGGGGGAACACAGATACGCAGTATTTT	CASKERGNTDTQYF
NA	13	TRBV6-6	TRBJ2-2	NA	TGTGACAGCAGTTCCCACATCACCGGGGAGCTGTTTTTT	CDSSSHITGELFF
NA	15	TRBV11-2	TRBJ2-3	TRBD1	TGTGCCAGCAGCTTACCGGGACAGGCTACAGATACGCAGTATTTT	CASSLPGQATDTQYF
NA	13	TRBV2	TRBJ2-7	NA	TGTGCCAGCAGTGTGTCCCCGGCCTACGAGCAGTACTTC	CASSVSPAYEQYF
many	16	TRBV27	TRBJ2-1	TRBD2	TGTGCCAGCAGTCCCCTGGCTAGCGGGGTATACAATGAGCAGTTCTTC	CASSPLASGVYNEQFF
few	15	TRBV6-5	TRBJ2-6	NA	TGTGCCAGCAGTTACTCAGGGGTCGGGGCCAACGTCCTGACTTTC	CASSYSGVGANVLTF
NA	13	TRBV4-2	TRBJ1-1	NA	TGTGCCAGCAGCCCTGGGTTTGACACTGAAGCTTTCTTT	CASSPGFDTEAFF
many	13	TRBV10-3	TRBJ1-2	TRBD1	TGTGCCATCAATACCGGGACAGGGGATGGCTACACCTTC	CAINTGTGDGYTF
few	14	TRBV5-1	TRBJ1-1	NA	TGCGCCAGCAGCGCTAGGACGGAACTCACTGAAGCTTTCTTT	CASSARTELTEAFF
many	11	TRBV5-6	TRBJ2-5	NA	TGTGCCAGCAGCTTGTCGGAGACCCAGTACTTC	CASSLSETQYF
many	16	TRBV4-1	TRBJ1-2	TRBD1	TGCGCCAGCAGCCAACGGGACAGCTCTTTTACCGATGGCTACACCTTC	CASSQRDSSFTDGYTF
NA	12	TRBV7-2	TRBJ1-1	NA	TGTGCCAGCAGCTTCATGGGAGGTGAAGCTTTCTTT	CASSFMGGEAFF
NA	13	TRBV6-2/TRBV6-3	TRBJ2-2	NA	TGTGCCAGCAGTTGGACAGTCACCGGGGAGCTGTTTTTT	CASSWTVTGELFF
few	15	TRBV19	TRBJ2-1	TRBD2	TGTGCCAGTAGCCGGACTAGCGGCACCTACAATGAGCAGTTCTTC	CASSRTSGTYNEQFF
NA	15	TRBV3-1	TRBJ2-2	TRBD2	TGTGCCAGCAGCCAGGGACTAGTCAACACCGGGGAGCTGTTTTTT	CASSQGLVNTGELFF
NA	14	TRBV11-2	TRBJ2-3	TRBD1	TGTGCCAGCAGCTGGACAGGGGCTGGAGATACGCAGTATTTT	CASSWTGAGDTQYF
few	15	TRBV20-1	TRBJ2-4	NA	TGCAGTGCTAGAGATACCGGGGCTGGCAAAAACATTCAGTACTTC	CSARDTGAGKNIQYF
many	16	TRBV9	TRBJ2-1	NA	TGTGCCAGCAGCGTAGCTACAAGTTTCGGGGCGCATGAGCAGTTCTTC	CASSVATSFGAHEQFF
few	13	TRBV4-2	TRBJ2-3	NA	TGTGCCAGCAGCCAGGGCGGAGGAGATACGCAGTATTTT	CASSQGGGDTQYF
NA	14	TRBV12-3/TRBV12-4	TRBJ2-1	TRBD1	TGTGCCAGCAGTTTACCGACAGGGCCCGCAGAGCAGTTCTTC	CASSLPTGPAEQFF
NA	13	TRBV5-1	TRBJ1-2	TRBD1	TGCGCCAGCAGGCCTGGAAACAGGGGGCCCTTCCACTTC	CASRPGNRGPFHF
few	14	TRBV5-1	TRBJ2-1	TRBD1	TGCGCCAGCGGGGCAGGGGGCGAAACGGATGAGCAGTTCTTC	CASGAGGETDEQFF
many	13	TRBV20-1	TRBJ2-3	NA	TGCAGTGCTCAGGACAGTACCACAGATACGCAGTATTTT	CSAQDSTTDTQYF
NA	15	TRBV9	TRBJ2-5	NA	TGTGCCAGCAGCGTAGGGGGGCTAGTCCAAGAGACCCAGTACTTC	CASSVGGLVQETQYF
many	15	TRBV5-1	TRBJ2-3	NA	TGCGCCAGCAGCGTAGACCCAGCCGGCACAGATACGCAGTATTTT	CASSVDPAGTDTQYF
many	17	TRBV11-2	TRBJ2-5	NA	TGTGCCAGCAGCTTGGGGCAGGTGGAGGTCGGGGAAGAGACCCAGTACTTC	CASSLGQVEVGEETQYF
many	15	TRBV7-9	TRBJ2-5	NA	TGTGCCAGCAGCCCTGTCGGGAGCATACAAGAGACCCAGTACTTC	CASSPVGSIQETQYF
many	15	TRBV4-3	TRBJ2-7	NA	TGCGCCAGCAGCCAAGATAGAGGGGATAGCTACGAGCAGTACTTC	CASSQDRGDSYEQYF
many	15	TRBV12-5	TRBJ1-6	TRBD1	TGTGCTACTAAACCTCGCGGGACAGGGAATTCACCCCTCCACTTT	CATKPRGTGNSPLHF
many	13	TRBV7-8	TRBJ2-5	NA	TGTGCCAGCAGCCCGAGGCGGCGTGAGACCCAGTACTTC	CASSPRRRETQYF
few	14	TRBV5-1	TRBJ1-1	NA	TGCGCCAGCAGCTTGGAGGGTGACAGACTTGAAGCTTTCTTT	CASSLEGDRLEAFF
NA	14	TRBV6-5	TRBJ2-7	TRBD2	TGTGCCAGCAGTACTAGCGGGGGGACCTACGAGCAGTACTTC	CASSTSGGTYEQYF
many	14	TRBV20-1	TRBJ1-1	NA	TGCAGTGCTAGAGACCCCCTACACACGATGGAAGCTTTCTTT	CSARDPLHTMEAFF
many	13	TRBV12-3/TRBV12-4	TRBJ2-3	NA	TGTGCCAGCAGTTTACAAGGGACCGATACGCAGTATTTT	CASSLQGTDTQYF
NA	16	TRBV20-1	TRBJ2-3	TRBD2	TGCAGTGCCCTAGATGGGAGCGGGGGAAATTCAGATACGCAGTATTTT	CSALDGSGGNSDTQYF
many	13	TRBV27	TRBJ2-5	NA	TGTGCCAGCAGTTTATCGTACCAAGAGACCCAGTACTTC	CASSLSYQETQYF
many	13	TRBV6-5	TRBJ1-2	TRBD1	TGTGCCAGCAGGGGACAGGGAAACTATGGCTACACCTTC	CASRGQGNYGYTF
many	13	TRBV7-9	TRBJ1-1	NA	TGTGCCAGCAGCTGGGGGGCAGGGCCTGAAGCTTTCTTT	CASSWGAGPEAFF
many	14	TRBV5-1	TRBJ2-3	TRBD1	TGCGCCAGCAGCCCGGACAGGGGGAAAGATACGCAGTATTTT	CASSPDRGKDTQYF
NA	16	TRBV14	TRBJ2-1	NA	TGTGCCAGCAGCCAAGACCCCCCCTGGGGGTACAATGAGCAGTTCTTC	CASSQDPPWGYNEQFF
many	16	TRBV5-1	TRBJ2-3	TRBD2	TGCGCCAGCAGCTTATCGACTAGCGGGGGCACAGATACGCAGTATTTT	CASSLSTSGGTDTQYF
NA	17	TRBV4-3	TRBJ1-2	NA	TGCGCCAGCAGCCAAGAGCGCACAGGTTGGGCTAACTATGGCTACACCTTC	CASSQERTGWANYGYTF